The 23 T cell receptor beta chains presented below share a single source sample, sequenced in a study of radiotherapy plus CTLA-4 blockade in lung cancer. The table came from immunoSEQ multiplex PCR; TCRdb's copy has only in-frame clones and leaves some out. The sample holds over 75,000 clones, about four fifths seen once. The specimen comprised peripheral blood, sampled from a patient treated with radiotherapy plus ipilimumab. The receptors derive from a human donor with non-small cell lung cancer who had stable disease on radiotherapy plus ipilimumab.

The chain employs TRBV6-6 and TRBJ1-2, with D hard to call. Deletions cut 2 bases from V and 6 bases from J, with 19 bases between. The CDR3 extends over 16 amino acids. CDR1 is MNHNY and CDR2 is SVGAGI in the germline V gene (reference sequence). CDR3 loop: CASSYLRPGTGNGYTF. The CDR3 nucleotides are TGTGCCAGCAGTTACCTAAGACCAGGTACGGGTAATGGCTACACCTTC.

The chain uses TRBV7-6 and TRBJ2-7; 9 bases are a match to TRBD1. Unmatched junction bases numbered 7, after V lost 5 bases and J lost 5 bases. CDR3 length: 14 residues. Germline V lookup: CDR1 SGHVS, CDR2 FNYEAQ. The CDR3 region is CASSLRDRENEQYF. In nucleotides, the CDR3 is TGTGCCAGCAGCCTACGGGACAGGGAGAACGAGCAGTACTTC.

V usage is TRBV19 and J usage is TRBJ1-5; D is ambiguous. Germline lookup yields CDR1 LNHDA and CDR2 SQIVND (reference sequence). Trimming stripped 6 bases from V and 0 bases from J, with 12 bases between. The CDR3 loop spans 15 amino acids. The CDR3: CASRTQRGSNQPQHF. The CDR3 coding sequence is TGTGCCAGTAGGACCCAGCGGGGTAGCAATCAGCCCCAGCATTTT.

This clone has just one count. The rearrangement joins TRBV29-1 to TRBJ1-5, with 9 nucleotides matching TRBD1. The CDR3 consists of 13 residues. V lost 6 bases and J lost 7; bases outside the gene matches: 7. Germline CDR1 is SQVTM and CDR2 is ANQGSEA. Here the CDR3 reads CSVVQGAGQPQHF. DNA for the CDR3: TGCAGCGTAGTACAGGGGGCAGGGCAGCCCCAGCATTTT.

The chain uses TRBV11-2 and TRBJ1-4; a weak D match, TRBD1 (6 bases). Germline CDR1 is SGHAT and CDR2 is FQNNGV. The CDR3 consists of 15 residues. Trimming shortened V by 6 bases and J by 0 bases, and 11 bases separated the two germline ends. CDR3 sequence reads: CASRSRTATNEKLFF. Here the CDR3 DNA reads TGTGCCAGCAGATCCCGGACAGCAACTAATGAAAAACTGTTTTTT. The variable domain in full, with the rest retrieved from reference TRBV11-2 and TRBJ1-4, is EAGVAQSPRYKIIEKRQSVAFWCNPISGHATLYWYQQILGQGPKLLIQFQNNGVVDDSQLPKDRFSAERLKGVDSTLKIQPAKLEDSAVYLCASRSRTATNEKLFFGSGTQLSVL.

This sequence joins TRBV29-1 and TRBJ1-2, with 10 bases lining up with TRBD1. V was clipped by 7 bases and J by 5 bases; unmatched bases: 19. The germline V gene has CDR1 SQVTM and CDR2 ANQGSEA. The CDR3 is 17 residues long. CDR3 nucleotides: TGCAGCGCCGTGGGCCGGGGGACAGGGGAGTTTCGTTATGGCTACACCTTC. It codes for CSAVGRGTGEFRYGYTF.

The genes are TRBV11-2 and TRBJ2-2, with no clear D. The CDR3 runs to 15 residues. The V gene lost 4 bases and the J gene lost 6 bases, with 15 bases spanning the gap. Germline values: CDR1 SGHAT, CDR2 FQNNGV. The CDR3 DNA reads as TGTGCCAGCAGCTCCGGCCTAAAGGCCTCCGGGGAGCTGTTTTTT. Translating gives CASSSGLKASGELFF. Based on the CDR3 plus reference TRBV11-2 and TRBJ2-2, the full variable domain is EAGVAQSPRYKIIEKRQSVAFWCNPISGHATLYWYQQILGQGPKLLIQFQNNGVVDDSQLPKDRFSAERLKGVDSTLKIQPAKLEDSAVYLCASSSGLKASGELFFGEGSRLTVL.

The V and J genes are TRBV27 and TRBJ2-5, with 7 bases that match TRBD1. Trimming at V came to 4 bases and at J to 3 bases, leaving 5 bases not matched to a gene. Germline V gives CDR1 MNHEY, CDR2 SMNVEV (reference sequence). The CDR3 is 14 residues long. In DNA form, the CDR3 reads TGTGCCAGCAGTTGGACAGGTCCGAAAGAGACCCAGTACTTC. It encodes CASSWTGPKETQYF.

V usage is TRBV11-2 and J usage is TRBJ1-1; tentative D call: TRBD1 (5 bases). The CDR3 loop spans 14 amino acids. Trimming shortened V by 6 bases and J by 7 bases, and 18 bases separated the two germline ends. CDR1 is SGHAT, CDR2 FQNNGV, per germline. The CDR3 coding sequence is TGTGCCAGCAGTTTTCTCCAGGGAAGGGGTGAAGCTTTCTTT. Its translation is CASSFLQGRGEAFF.

The V gene is TRBV10-1, the J gene TRBJ2-2, with 8 bases identical to TRBD1. The CDR3 sequence is 17 residues long. The germline gives CDR1 WNHNN, CDR2 SYGVQD (reference sequence). J was trimmed by 1 base and V by 0 bases; bases with no gene match: 4. The CDR3 DNA sequence: TGCGCCAGCAGTGAGTCAGGACAGGGTGTGAACACCGGGGAGCTGTTTTTT. Amino acid sequence: CASSESGQGVNTGELFF.

V is TRBV6-5 and J is TRBJ2-5; D is unclear. CDR1 is MNHEY and CDR2 is SVGAGI in the germline V gene. The CDR3 loop spans 15 amino acids. Between the trimmed V and J ends, which lost 6 bases and 0 bases, there was a span of 14 bases. The DNA of the CDR3 is TGTGCCAGCAGATCCTACACGTCCCACCAAGAGACCCAGTACTTC. Encoded protein: CASRSYTSHQETQYF.

V is TRBV4-1 and J is TRBJ2-2; D gene uncertain. Trimming removed 4 bases at V and 10 bases at J, with 19 bases between. CDR1 is MGHRA, CDR2 YSYEKL, per germline. The CDR3 has 15 amino acids. The DNA of the CDR3 is TGCGCCAGCAGCCTTTCCGGACCCAACGGAGCGGAGCTGTTTTTT. It is translated as CASSLSGPNGAELFF.

This clone was seen a handful of times. V is TRBV6-5 and J is TRBJ2-1, with D unresolved. V lost 8 bases, J lost 9 bases, and 17 bases lay in between. This CDR3 spans 13 amino acids. Looked up from germline, CDR1 is MNHEY and CDR2 is SVGAGI. In nucleotides, the CDR3 is TGTGCCAGCGGTTGGACGGGCCGCGGTGAGCAGTTCTTC. Translating it yields CASGWTGRGEQFF.

This clone turned up a few times. This chain joins TRBV30 and TRBJ2-1, with 10 bases that match TRBD2. V gave up 7 bases and J gave up 7 bases; unmatched junction bases: 16. Germline CDR1 is GTSNPN and CDR2 is SVGIG (reference sequence). The CDR3 runs 16 residues. DNA of the CDR3: TGTGCCTTCAAACCCGGAGCGGGGGGGAGGATGAATGAGCAGTTCTTC. Protein sequence: CAFKPGAGGRMNEQFF.

Points on this clone: The sample has other DNA sequences that encode this CDR3 too. CDR3 in amino acids: CASSSWGGETQYF. The CDR3 nucleotides are TGTGCCAGCAGCAGCTGGGGGGGAGAGACCCAGTACTTC. This chain uses TRBV7-3 with TRBJ2-5; TRBD2 agrees at 7 bases. The germline V gene encodes CDR1 SGHTA and CDR2 FQGTGA. The CDR3 runs to 13 residues. V shed 5 bases, J shed 4 bases, and the junction held 4 bases outside the gene matches.

This chain uses TRBV19 with TRBJ2-7; D is perhaps TRBD1 (6 bases). CDR3 length equals 17 residues. Trimming shortened V by 3 bases and J by 0 bases, and 18 bases separated the two germline ends. CDR1 is LNHDA, CDR2 SQIVND, per germline (reference sequence). The CDR3: CASSMPGQGTNSYEQYF. CDR3 nucleotide sequence: TGTGCCAGTAGTATGCCGGGACAAGGAACAAACTCCTACGAGCAGTACTTC.

The CDR3 DNA follows: TGTGCCAGCAGTTTCGGCGGGAGGGGGAGGACAGATACGCAGTATTTT. It specifies CASSFGGRGRTDTQYF. J is TRBJ2-3 and V is TRBV28; 9 nucleotides line up with TRBD2. The germline V gene encodes CDR1 MDHEN and CDR2 SYDVKM. V lost 3 bases, J lost 3 bases, and 7 bases stayed unmatched. The CDR3 is 16 residues long. Filled out from reference TRBV28 and TRBJ2-3, the complete variable domain reads DVKVTQSSRYLVKRTGEKVFLECVQDMDHENMFWYRQDPGLGLRLIYFSYDVKMKEKGDIPEGYSVSREKKERFSLILESASTNQTSMYLCASSFGGRGRTDTQYFGPGTRLTVL.

This sequence joins TRBV6-1 and TRBJ1-2; possible D gene TRBD1, 5 bases. The CDR3 is 13 amino acids. Germline V gene lookup returns CDR1 MNHNS and CDR2 SASEGT. With 11 bases removed from V and 10 bases from J, the gap between germline ends came to 23 bases. This CDR3 reads CAGASGTPSHYTF. Written as DNA, the CDR3 is TGTGCCGGAGCCAGCGGGACCCCTTCACACTACACCTTC.

V and J are TRBV5-8 and TRBJ2-7; 10 positions agree with TRBD2. The CDR3 runs 14 residues. The germline V gene has CDR1 SGHTS and CDR2 YDEGEE. V was pared by 7 bases and J by 9 bases, with 13 bases of the junction left unmatched. The CDR3 sequence is CASLTSGDRQAQYF. In nucleotides, the CDR3 is TGTGCCAGCTTAACTAGCGGGGATCGTCAGGCGCAGTACTTC.

The chain has TRBV30 and TRBJ1-6; tentatively, D is TRBD1 (6 bases). Trimming removed 3 bases at V and 8 bases at J, with 17 bases between. CDR1 GTSNPN and CDR2 SVGIG come from the germline V gene (reference sequence). The CDR3 consists of 15 residues. The CDR3 DNA sequence: TGTGCCTGGAGCCCCAGGGGTCACAGGGATTCACCCCTCCACTTT. This codes for CAWSPRGHRDSPLHF.

The chain employs TRBV6-1 and TRBJ2-1, with D unclear. Trimming removed 8 bases at V and 1 base at J, with 12 bases between. The CDR3 covers 14 residues. The germline V gene encodes CDR1 MNHNS and CDR2 SASEGT. CDR3 protein: CASLYLQSYNEQFF. In nucleotides, the CDR3 is TGTGCCAGCCTATACTTGCAGTCCTACAATGAGCAGTTCTTC.

V and J are TRBV6-1 and TRBJ1-2; TRBD1 aligns across 8 bases. This CDR3 has 17 amino acids. Losses at the gene ends were 2 bases for V and 2 bases for J; bases not matched to a gene: 10. Germline V gene data show CDR1 as MNHNS and CDR2 as SASEGT. This chain's CDR3 is CASSEWYRAGGNYGYTF. The DNA of the CDR3 is TGTGCCAGCAGTGAATGGTACCGGGCAGGGGGCAACTATGGCTACACCTTC.

This clone appeared a few times. The chain couples TRBV10-2 to TRBJ2-7; no reliable D call. The CDR3 consists of 13 residues. Trimming removed 4 bases at V and 3 bases at J, with 10 bases between. Germline lookup yields CDR1 WSHSY and CDR2 SAAADI. CDR3 in amino acids: CASSVGNYYEQYF. Here the CDR3 DNA reads TGCGCCAGCAGTGTCGGCAATTACTACGAGCAGTACTTC.